The entry below gives a single T cell receptor (beta chain) sequence along with its context. Germline lookup yields CDR1 LNHNV and CDR2 YYDKDF (reference sequence). V shed 1 base and J 3 bases; nucleotides not matched to a gene: 1. This CDR3 spans 14 amino acids. CD45RO/CCR7/CD25/CD127/CD95/CD27 staining was used to isolate CD4+ naive, central memory, regulatory and stem cell-like memory cells by sorting. Each of the sorted populations had a purity greater than 95%. This record comes from a study of beta chain features in type 1 diabetes. Study background: Sorted cell examination encompassed 100,000,000 or so cells across all samples.

TCRB transcripts that were expressed got sequenced, as all of the isolated RNA had been reverse transcribed. Sequenced by immunoSEQ multiplex PCR; TCRdb stores in-frame clones only, minus some. Of 330,000 or so clones listed, around 20% are singletons. The receptor was isolated from a woman aged 18 to 35 in good health. Sequences were obtained from naive CD4+ T cells from blood. This chain links TRBV15 with TRBJ2-5; TRBD2 agrees at 8 bases. The CDR3 DNA follows: TGTGCCACCAGCAGAGCACTAGCGGAAGAGACCCAGTACTTC. This encodes CATSRALAEETQYF.